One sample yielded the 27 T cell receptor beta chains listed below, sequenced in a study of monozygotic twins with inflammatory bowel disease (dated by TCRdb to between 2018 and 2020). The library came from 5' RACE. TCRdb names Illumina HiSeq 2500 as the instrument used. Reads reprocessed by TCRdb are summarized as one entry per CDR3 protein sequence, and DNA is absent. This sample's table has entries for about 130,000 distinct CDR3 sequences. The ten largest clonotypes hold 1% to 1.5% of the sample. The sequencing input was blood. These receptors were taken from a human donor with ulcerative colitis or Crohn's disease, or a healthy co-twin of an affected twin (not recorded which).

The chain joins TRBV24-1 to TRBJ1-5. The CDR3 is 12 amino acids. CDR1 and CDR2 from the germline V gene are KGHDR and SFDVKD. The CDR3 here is CATSVPNQPQHF.

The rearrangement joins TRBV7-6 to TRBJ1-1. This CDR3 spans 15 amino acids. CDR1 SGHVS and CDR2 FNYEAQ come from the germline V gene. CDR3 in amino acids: CASSLEANMNTEAFF.

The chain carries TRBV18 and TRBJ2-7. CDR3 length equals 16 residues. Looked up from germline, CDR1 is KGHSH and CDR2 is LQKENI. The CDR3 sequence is CASSPAASGGAYEQYF.

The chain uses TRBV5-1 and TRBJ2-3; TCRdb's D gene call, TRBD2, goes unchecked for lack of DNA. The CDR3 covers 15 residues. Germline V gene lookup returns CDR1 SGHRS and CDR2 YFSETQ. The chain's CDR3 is CASSFPSESTDTQYF.

The CDR3: CASSLGQEYNEQFF. V and J are TRBV7-9 and TRBJ2-1; TCRdb calls TRBD1, which cannot be checked without DNA. The CDR3 length is 14 residues. Germline V gene data show CDR1 as SEHNR and CDR2 as FQNEAQ (reference sequence).

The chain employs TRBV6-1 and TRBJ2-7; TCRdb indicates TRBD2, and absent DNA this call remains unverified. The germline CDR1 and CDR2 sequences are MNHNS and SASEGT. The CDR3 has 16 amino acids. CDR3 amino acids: CASARGPGLGAYEQYF.

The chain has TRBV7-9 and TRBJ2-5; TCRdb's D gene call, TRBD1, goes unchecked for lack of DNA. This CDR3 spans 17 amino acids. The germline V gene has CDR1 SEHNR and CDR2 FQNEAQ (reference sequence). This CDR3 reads CASSAPRARALRETQYF.

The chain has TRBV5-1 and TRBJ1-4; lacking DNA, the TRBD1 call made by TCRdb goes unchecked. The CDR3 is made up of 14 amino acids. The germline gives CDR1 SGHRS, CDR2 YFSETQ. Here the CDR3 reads CASSLTLSGEKLFF.

The CDR3 is CASSSTGKLYRQYF. J is TRBJ2-7 and V is TRBV5-4; TCRdb names TRBD1, which stays unverified in the absence of DNA. Germline loops: CDR1 SGHNT, CDR2 YYREEE (reference sequence). This CDR3 comprises 14 residues. Using reference TRBV5-4 and TRBJ2-7 for the parts outside the CDR3, the full variable domain is ETGVTQSPTHLIKTRGQQVTLRCSSQSGHNTVSWYQQALGQGPQFIFQYYREEENGRGNFPPRFSGLQFPNYSSELNVNALELDDSALYLCASSSTGKLYRQYFGPGTRLTVT.

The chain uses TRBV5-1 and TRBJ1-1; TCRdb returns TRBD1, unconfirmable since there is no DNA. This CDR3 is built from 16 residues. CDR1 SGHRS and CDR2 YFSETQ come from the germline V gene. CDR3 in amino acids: CASSLGDIGIATEAFF.

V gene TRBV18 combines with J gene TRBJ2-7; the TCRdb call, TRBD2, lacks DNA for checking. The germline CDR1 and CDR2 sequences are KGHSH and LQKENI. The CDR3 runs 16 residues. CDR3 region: CASSPLARASSYEQYF.

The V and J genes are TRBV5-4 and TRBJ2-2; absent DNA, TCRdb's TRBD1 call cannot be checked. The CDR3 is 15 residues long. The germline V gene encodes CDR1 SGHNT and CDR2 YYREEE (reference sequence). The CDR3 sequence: CASITGAENTGELFF. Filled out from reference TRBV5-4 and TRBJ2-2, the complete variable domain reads ETGVTQSPTHLIKTRGQQVTLRCSSQSGHNTVSWYQQALGQGPQFIFQYYREEENGRGNFPPRFSGLQFPNYSSELNVNALELDDSALYLCASITGAENTGELFFGEGSRLTVL.

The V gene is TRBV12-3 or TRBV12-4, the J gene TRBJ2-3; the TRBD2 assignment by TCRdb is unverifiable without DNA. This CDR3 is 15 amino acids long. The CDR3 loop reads CASSRASGSTDTQYF.

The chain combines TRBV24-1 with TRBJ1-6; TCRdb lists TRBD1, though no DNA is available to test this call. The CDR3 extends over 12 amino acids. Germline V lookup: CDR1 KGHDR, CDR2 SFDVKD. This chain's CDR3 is CASSGGDSPLHF.

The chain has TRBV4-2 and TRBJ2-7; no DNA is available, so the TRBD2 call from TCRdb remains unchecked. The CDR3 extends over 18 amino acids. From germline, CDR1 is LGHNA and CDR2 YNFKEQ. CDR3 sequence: CASSQDGSGRRRDNEQYF.

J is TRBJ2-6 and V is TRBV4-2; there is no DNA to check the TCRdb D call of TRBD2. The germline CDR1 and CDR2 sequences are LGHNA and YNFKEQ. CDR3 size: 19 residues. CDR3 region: CASSQVGLAGGNGANVLTF.

The CDR3 here is CASSQKTGDQPQHF. This chain joins TRBV12-3 or TRBV12-4 and TRBJ1-5; TCRdb outputs TRBD1, but without DNA this stays unchecked. The CDR3 is 14 residues long.

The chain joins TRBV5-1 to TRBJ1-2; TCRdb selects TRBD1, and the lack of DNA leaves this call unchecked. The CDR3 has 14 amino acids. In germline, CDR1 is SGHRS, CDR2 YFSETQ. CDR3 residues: CASSTGQVHYGYTF. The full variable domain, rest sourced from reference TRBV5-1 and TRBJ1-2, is KAGVTQTPRYLIKTRGQQVTLSCSPISGHRSVSWYQQTPGQGLQFLFEYFSETQRNKGNFPGRFSGRQFSNSRSEMNVSTLELGDSALYLCASSTGQVHYGYTFGSGTRLTVV.

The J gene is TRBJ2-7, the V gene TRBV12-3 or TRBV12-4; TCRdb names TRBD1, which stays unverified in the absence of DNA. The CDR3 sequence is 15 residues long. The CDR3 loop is CASSWGGGVAYEQYF.

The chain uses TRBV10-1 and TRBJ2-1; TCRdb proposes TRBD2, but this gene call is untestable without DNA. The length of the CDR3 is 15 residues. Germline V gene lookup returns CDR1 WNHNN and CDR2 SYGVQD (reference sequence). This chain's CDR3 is CASSESSGVYNEQFF.

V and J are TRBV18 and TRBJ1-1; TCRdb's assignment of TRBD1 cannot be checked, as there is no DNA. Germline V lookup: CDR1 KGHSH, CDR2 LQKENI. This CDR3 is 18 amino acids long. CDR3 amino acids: CASSPSVQTRPGNTEAFF. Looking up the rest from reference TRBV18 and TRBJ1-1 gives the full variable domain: NAGVMQNPRHLVRRRGQEARLRCSPMKGHSHVYWYRQLPEEGLKFMVYLQKENIIDESGMPKERFSAEFPKEGPSILRIQQVVRGDSAAYFCASSPSVQTRPGNTEAFFGQGTRLTVV.

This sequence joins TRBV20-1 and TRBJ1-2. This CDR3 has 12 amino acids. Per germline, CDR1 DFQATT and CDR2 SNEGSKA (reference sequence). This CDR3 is CSARDLVRHYTF.

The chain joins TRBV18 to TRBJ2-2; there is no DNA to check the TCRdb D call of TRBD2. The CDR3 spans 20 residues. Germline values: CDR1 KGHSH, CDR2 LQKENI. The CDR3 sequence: CASSPPWGLAGAANTGELFF.

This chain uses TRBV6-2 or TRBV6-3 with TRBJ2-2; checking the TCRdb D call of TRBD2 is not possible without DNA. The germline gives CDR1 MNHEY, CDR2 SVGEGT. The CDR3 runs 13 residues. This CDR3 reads CASRRREAGELFF.

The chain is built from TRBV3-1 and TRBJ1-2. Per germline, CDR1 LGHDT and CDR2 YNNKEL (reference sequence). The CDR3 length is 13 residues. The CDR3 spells CASSHNSRSGYTF.

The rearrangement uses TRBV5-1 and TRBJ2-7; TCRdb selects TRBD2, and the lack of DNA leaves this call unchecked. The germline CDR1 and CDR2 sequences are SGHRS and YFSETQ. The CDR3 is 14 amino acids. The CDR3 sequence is CASSRERLTGEQYF. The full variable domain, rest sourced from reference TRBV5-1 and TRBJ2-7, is KAGVTQTPRYLIKTRGQQVTLSCSPISGHRSVSWYQQTPGQGLQFLFEYFSETQRNKGNFPGRFSGRQFSNSRSEMNVSTLELGDSALYLCASSRERLTGEQYFGPGTRLTVT.

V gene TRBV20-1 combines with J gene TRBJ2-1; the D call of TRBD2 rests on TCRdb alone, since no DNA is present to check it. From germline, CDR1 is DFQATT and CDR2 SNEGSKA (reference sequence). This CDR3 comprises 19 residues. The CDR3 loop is CSARDYLGGGRTYYNEQFF.